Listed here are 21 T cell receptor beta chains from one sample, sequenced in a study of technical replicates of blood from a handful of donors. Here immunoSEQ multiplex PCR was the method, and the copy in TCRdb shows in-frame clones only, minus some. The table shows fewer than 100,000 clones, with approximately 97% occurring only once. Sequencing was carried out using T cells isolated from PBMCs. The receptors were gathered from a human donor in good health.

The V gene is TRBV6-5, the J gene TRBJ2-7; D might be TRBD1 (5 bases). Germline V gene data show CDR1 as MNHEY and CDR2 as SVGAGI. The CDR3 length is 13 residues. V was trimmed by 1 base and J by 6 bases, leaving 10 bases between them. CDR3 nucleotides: TGTGCCAGCAGTTACTTTAGGGGTGGCGAGCAGTACTTC. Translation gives CASSYFRGGEQYF.

This CDR3 is CASSPSGFAADTQYF. The DNA for the CDR3 is TGTGCCAGCAGCCCCTCAGGGTTTGCCGCAGATACGCAGTATTTT. The chain recombines TRBV11-2 with TRBJ2-3; possibly TRBD1 for D (5 bases). The V end lost 5 bases, the J end lost 4 bases, and 16 bases lay between the germline ends. This CDR3 is built from 15 residues. The germline V gene encodes CDR1 SGHAT and CDR2 FQNNGV.

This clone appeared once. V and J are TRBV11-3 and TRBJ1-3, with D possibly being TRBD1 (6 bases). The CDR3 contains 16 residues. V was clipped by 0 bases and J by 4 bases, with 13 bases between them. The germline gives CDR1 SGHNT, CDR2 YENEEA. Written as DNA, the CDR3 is TGTGCCAGCAGCTTAGACCGGGGACAACTGGGAAACACCATATATTTT. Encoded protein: CASSLDRGQLGNTIYF. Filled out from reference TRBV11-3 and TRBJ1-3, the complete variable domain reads EAGVVQSPRYKIIEKKQPVAFWCNPISGHNTLYWYLQNLGQGPELLIRYENEEAVDDSQLPKDRFSAERLKGVDSTLKIQPAELGDSAVYLCASSLDRGQLGNTIYFGEGSWLTVV.

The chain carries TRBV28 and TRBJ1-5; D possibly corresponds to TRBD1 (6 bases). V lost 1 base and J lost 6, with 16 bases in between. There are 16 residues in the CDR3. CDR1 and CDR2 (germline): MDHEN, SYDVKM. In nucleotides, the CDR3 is TGTGCCAGCAGTTTATCGGGTAGGGGGGGCGGTCAGCCCCAGCATTTT. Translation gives CASSLSGRGGGQPQHF. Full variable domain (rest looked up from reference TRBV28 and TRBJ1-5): DVKVTQSSRYLVKRTGEKVFLECVQDMDHENMFWYRQDPGLGLRLIYFSYDVKMKEKGDIPEGYSVSREKKERFSLILESASTNQTSMYLCASSLSGRGGGQPQHFGDGTRLSIL.

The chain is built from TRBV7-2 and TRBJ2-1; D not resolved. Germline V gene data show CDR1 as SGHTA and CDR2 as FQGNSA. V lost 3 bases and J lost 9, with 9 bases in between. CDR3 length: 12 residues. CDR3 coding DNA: TGTGCCAGCAGCTTTTATGAGGCTGAGCAGTTCTTC. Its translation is CASSFYEAEQFF.

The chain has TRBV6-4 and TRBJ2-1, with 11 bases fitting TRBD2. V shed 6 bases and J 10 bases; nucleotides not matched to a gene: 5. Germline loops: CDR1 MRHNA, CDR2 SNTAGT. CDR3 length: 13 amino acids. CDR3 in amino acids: CASSYGTSGEQFF. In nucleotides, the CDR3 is TGTGCCAGCAGCTACGGGACTAGCGGCGAGCAGTTCTTC.

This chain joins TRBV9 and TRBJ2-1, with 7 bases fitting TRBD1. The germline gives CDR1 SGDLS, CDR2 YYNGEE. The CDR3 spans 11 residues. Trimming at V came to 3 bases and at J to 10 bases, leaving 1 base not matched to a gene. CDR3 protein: CASSEGQEQFF. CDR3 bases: TGTGCCAGCAGCGAGGGACAGGAGCAGTTCTTC.

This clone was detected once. The CDR3 DNA reads TGTGCCAGCCTATACCCCCTGGAGGGCACAGATACGCAGTATTTT. Translating gives CASLYPLEGTDTQYF. The V gene is TRBV6-8, the J gene TRBJ2-3; D may be TRBD2 (5 bases). The germline V gene has CDR1 MNHGY and CDR2 SAAAGT. The CDR3 is 15 amino acids. V gave up 8 bases and J gave up 1 base, with 16 bases separating them.

CDR3 amino acids: CASSYTSSYEQYF. For the CDR3, the DNA is TGCGCCAGCAGCTATACTAGCTCCTACGAGCAGTACTTC. V usage is TRBV4-3 and J usage is TRBJ2-7, with a weak D call TRBD2 (5 bases). Between the trimmed V and J ends, which lost 5 bases and 0 bases, there was a span of 8 bases. This CDR3 has 13 residues. From germline, CDR1 is LGHNA and CDR2 YSLEER.

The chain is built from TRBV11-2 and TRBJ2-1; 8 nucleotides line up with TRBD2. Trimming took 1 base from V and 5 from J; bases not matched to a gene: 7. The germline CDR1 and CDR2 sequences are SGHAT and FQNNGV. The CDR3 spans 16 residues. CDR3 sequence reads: CASSLGILAGHNEQFF. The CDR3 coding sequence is TGTGCCAGCAGCTTAGGGATCCTAGCGGGCCACAATGAGCAGTTCTTC.

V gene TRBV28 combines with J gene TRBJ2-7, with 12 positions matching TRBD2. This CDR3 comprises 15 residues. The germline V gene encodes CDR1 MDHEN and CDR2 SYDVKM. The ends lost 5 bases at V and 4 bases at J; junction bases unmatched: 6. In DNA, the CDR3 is TGTGCCAGCAGTGCCGGACTAGCGGGAACTTACGAGCAGTACTTC. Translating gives CASSAGLAGTYEQYF.

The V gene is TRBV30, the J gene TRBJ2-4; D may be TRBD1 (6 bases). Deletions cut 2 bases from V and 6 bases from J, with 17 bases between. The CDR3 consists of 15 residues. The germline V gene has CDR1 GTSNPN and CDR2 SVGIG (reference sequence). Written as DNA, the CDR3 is TGTGCCTGGAGTCTGGGGTTGGGGGCATCAAACATTCAGTACTTC. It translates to CAWSLGLGASNIQYF.

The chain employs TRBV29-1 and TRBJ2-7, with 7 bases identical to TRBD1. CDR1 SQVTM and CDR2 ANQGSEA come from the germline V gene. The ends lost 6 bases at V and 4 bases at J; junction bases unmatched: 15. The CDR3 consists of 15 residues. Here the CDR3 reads CSVSPGQPSGYEQYF. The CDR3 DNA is TGCAGCGTATCCCCGGGACAGCCCTCGGGATACGAGCAGTACTTC.

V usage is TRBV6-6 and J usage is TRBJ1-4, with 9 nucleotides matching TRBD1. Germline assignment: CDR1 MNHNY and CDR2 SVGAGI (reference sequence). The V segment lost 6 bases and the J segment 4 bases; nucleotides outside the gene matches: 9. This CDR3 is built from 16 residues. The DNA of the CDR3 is TGTGCCAGCAGATTAGGGACAGGGCGGGTTAATGAAAAACTGTTTTTT. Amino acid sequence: CASRLGTGRVNEKLFF.

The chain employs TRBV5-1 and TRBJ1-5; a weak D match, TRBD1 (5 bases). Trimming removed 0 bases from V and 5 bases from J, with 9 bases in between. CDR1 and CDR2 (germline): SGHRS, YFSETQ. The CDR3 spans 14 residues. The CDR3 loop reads CASSLAPGDQPQHF. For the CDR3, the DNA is TGCGCCAGCAGCTTGGCCCCGGGGGATCAGCCCCAGCATTTT. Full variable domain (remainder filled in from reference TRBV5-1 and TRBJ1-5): KAGVTQTPRYLIKTRGQQVTLSCSPISGHRSVSWYQQTPGQGLQFLFEYFSETQRNKGNFPGRFSGRQFSNSRSEMNVSTLELGDSALYLCASSLAPGDQPQHFGDGTRLSIL.

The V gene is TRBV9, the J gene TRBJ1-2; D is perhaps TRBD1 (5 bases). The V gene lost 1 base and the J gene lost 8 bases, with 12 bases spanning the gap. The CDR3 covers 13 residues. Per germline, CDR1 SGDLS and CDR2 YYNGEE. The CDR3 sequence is CASSVPGTGGYTF. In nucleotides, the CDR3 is TGTGCCAGCAGCGTACCAGGGACTGGAGGCTACACCTTC.

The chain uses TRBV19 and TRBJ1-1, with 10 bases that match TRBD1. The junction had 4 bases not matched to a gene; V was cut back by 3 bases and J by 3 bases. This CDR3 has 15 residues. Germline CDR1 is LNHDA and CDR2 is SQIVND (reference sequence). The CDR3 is CASSIPGTGDTEAFF. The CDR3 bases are TGTGCCAGTAGTATCCCCGGGACAGGGGACACTGAAGCTTTCTTT. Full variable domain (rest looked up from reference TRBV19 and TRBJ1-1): DGGITQSPKYLFRKEGQNVTLSCEQNLNHDAMYWYRQDPGQGLRLIYYSQIVNDFQKGDIAEGYSVSREKKESFPLTVTSAQKNPTAFYLCASSIPGTGDTEAFFGQGTRLTVV.

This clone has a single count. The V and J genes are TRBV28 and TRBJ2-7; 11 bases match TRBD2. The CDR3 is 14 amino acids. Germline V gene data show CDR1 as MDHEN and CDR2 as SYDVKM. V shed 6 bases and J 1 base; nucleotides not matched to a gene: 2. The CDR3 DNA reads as TGTGCCAGCAGGGGACTAGCGGATTCCTACGAGCAGTACTTC. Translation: CASRGLADSYEQYF.

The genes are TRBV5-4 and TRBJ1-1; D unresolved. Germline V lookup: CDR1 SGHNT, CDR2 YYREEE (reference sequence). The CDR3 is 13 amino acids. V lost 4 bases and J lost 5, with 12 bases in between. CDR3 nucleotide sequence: TGTGCCAGCAGCCCCGTGGAGGGAACTGAAGCTTTCTTT. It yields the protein CASSPVEGTEAFF.

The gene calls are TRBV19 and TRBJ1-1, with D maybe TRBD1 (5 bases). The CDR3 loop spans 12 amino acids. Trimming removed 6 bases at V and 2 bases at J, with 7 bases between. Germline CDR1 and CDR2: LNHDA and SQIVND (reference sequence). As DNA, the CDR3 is TGTGCCAGTAGAGACAGAAACACTGAAGCTTTCTTT. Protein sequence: CASRDRNTEAFF.

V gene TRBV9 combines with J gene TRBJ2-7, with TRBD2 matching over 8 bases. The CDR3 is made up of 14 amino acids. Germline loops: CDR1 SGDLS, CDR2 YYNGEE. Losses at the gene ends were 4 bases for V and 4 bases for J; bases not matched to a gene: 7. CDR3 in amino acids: CASSSGSGAYEQYF. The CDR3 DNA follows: TGTGCCAGCAGCAGCGGGAGTGGGGCTTACGAGCAGTACTTC.